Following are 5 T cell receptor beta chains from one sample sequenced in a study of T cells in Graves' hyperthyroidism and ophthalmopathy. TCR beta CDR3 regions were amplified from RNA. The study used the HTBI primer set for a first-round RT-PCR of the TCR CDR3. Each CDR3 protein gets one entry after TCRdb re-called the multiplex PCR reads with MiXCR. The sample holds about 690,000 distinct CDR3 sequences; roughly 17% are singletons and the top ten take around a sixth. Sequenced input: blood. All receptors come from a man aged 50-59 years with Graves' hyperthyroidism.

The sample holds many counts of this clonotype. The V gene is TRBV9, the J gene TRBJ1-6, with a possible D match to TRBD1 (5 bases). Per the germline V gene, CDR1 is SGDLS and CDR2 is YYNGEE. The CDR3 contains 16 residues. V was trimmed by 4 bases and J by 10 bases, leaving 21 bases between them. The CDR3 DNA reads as TGTGCCAGCAGCCCTGATCGGACAAGGGCCAGGTCACCCCTCCACTTT. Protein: CASSPDRTRARSPLHF.

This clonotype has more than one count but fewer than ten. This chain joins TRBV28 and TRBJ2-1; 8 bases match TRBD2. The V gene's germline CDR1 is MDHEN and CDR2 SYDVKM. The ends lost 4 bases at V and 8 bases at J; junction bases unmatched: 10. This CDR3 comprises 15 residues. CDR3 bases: TGTGCCAGCAGTTCACTCAGCGGGAGAGGCTATGAGCAGTTCTTC. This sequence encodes CASSSLSGRGYEQFF.

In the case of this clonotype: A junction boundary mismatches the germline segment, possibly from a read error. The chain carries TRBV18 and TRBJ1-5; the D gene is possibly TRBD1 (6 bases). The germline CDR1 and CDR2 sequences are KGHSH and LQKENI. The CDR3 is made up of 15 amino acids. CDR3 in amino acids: CASLPPGGRYQPQHF. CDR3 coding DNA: TGTGCCAGCTTACCACCGGGGGGCAGGTATCAGCCCCAGCATTTT.

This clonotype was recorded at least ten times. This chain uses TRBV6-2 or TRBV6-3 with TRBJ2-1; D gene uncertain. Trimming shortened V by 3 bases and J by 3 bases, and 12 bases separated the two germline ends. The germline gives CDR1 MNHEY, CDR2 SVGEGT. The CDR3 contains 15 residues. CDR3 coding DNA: TGTGCCAGCAGTTATGCGCTCCTTAGCTACAATGAGCAGTTCTTC. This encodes CASSYALLSYNEQFF.

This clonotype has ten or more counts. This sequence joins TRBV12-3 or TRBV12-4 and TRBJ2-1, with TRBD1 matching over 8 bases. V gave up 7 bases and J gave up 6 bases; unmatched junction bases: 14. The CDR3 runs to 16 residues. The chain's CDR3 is CASTFATGDLPNEQFF. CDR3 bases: TGTGCCAGCACCTTCGCGACAGGGGATTTACCCAATGAGCAGTTCTTC.